This paragraph covers one T cell receptor beta chain sequence. Its antigen remains unidentified. The sample comes from a study of shared clonotypes between healthy human individuals. The CDR3 covers 16 residues. V gave up 0 bases and J gave up 6 bases; unmatched junction bases: 8. The germline V gene encodes CDR1 SGHRS and CDR2 YFSETQ. Donors were Caucasian adults residing in Nashville, Tennessee, USA. Partitioning of CD4+ cells yielded a CD45RA+ naive subset and a CD45RA-negative memory subset. Whole-study findings and limits: Clonotypes shared by all four donors outscored non-shared clonotypes in generation probability.

The DNA input per sorted-subset replicate PCR was roughly 0.2 ug, corresponding to some 27,000 T cell genomes. Profiled with immunoSEQ multiplex PCR; TCRdb holds only in-frame clones, not every one. Of fewer than 2.5 million clones listed, approximately 94% are singletons. This clonotype was sampled from a man younger than 35 in good health. Some clones in this sample may be carry-over from other donors' samples. Sample: naive CD4+ T cells from PBMCs. The subset here: CD45RA+ positively selected. V is TRBV5-1 and J is TRBJ2-2; 7 bases line up with TRBD1. As DNA, the CDR3 is TGCGCCAGCAGCTTGGCTTCAACAGGGGTTGCCGGGGAGCTGTTTTTT. This gives the protein CASSLASTGVAGELFF. The full variable domain, in which reference TRBV5-1 and TRBJ2-2 provide the parts outside the CDR3, is KAGVTQTPRYLIKTRGQQVTLSCSPISGHRSVSWYQQTPGQGLQFLFEYFSETQRNKGNFPGRFSGRQFSNSRSEMNVSTLELGDSALYLCASSLASTGVAGELFFGEGSRLTVL.